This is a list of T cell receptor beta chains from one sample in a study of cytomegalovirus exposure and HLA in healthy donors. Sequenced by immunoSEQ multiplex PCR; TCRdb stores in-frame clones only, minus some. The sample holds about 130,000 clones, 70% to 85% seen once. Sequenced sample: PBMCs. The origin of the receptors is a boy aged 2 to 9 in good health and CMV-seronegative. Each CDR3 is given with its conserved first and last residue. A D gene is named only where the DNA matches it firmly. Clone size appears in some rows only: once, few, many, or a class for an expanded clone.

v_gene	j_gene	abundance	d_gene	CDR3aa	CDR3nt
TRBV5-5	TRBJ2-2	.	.	CASSLMPGNTGELFF	TGTGCCAGCAGCTTGATGCCAGGGAATACCGGGGAGCTGTTTTTT
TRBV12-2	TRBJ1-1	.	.	CASRLAQGDTEAFF	TGTGCAAGTCGCTTAGCGCAAGGGGACACTGAAGCTTTCTTT
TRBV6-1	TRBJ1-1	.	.	CASSAKSPLNRGGWGTEAFF	TGTGCCAGCAGTGCCAAATCCCCACTTAACCGGGGAGGGTGGGGCACTGAAGCTTTCTTT
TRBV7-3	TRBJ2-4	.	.	CASSPMGQTDIQYF	TGTGCCAGCAGCCCTATGGGCCAGACGGACATTCAGTACTTC
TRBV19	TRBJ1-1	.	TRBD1	CASSIGFGTAEAFF	TGTGCCAGTAGTATAGGATTCGGGACAGCTGAAGCTTTCTTT
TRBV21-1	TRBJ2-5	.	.	CASSIEQGAVETQYF	TGTGCCAGCAGCATCGAACAGGGGGCAGTAGAGACCCAGTACTTC
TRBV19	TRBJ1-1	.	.	CASSFGFGQGPTEAFF	TGTGCCAGTAGTTTTGGGTTCGGCCAGGGGCCCACTGAAGCTTTCTTT
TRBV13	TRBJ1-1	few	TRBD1	CASSLEGTGVSMNTEAFF	TGTGCCAGCAGCTTAGAAGGGACAGGGGTCTCCATGAACACTGAAGCTTTCTTT
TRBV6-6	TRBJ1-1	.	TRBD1	CASSLFGTGMNTEAFF	TGTGCCAGCAGTTTATTTGGGACAGGGATGAACACTGAAGCTTTCTTT
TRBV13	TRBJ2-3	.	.	CASSYYGDARDTQYF	TGTGCCAGCAGCTACTACGGGGATGCAAGAGATACGCAGTATTTT
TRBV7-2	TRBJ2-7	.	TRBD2	CASSLVLWGEGYEQYF	TGTGCCAGCAGCTTAGTTTTGTGGGGGGAGGGCTACGAGCAGTACTTC
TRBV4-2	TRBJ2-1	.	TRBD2	CASNPGTSGYNEQFF	TGTGCCAGCAATCCCGGGACTAGCGGGTACAATGAGCAGTTCTTC
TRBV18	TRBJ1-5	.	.	CASSEIQGYQPQHF	TGTGCCAGCTCAGAAATACAGGGTTACCAGCCCCAGCATTTT
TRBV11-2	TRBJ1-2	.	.	CASSLDLDSVSYGYTF	TGTGCCAGCAGCTTAGATCTAGACAGCGTTAGCTATGGCTACACCTTC
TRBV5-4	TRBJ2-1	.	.	CASSSDLTGSYNEQFF	TGTGCCAGCAGCTCCGACCTGACGGGCTCCTACAATGAGCAGTTCTTC
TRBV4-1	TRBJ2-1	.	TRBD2	CASSLRLAGGSEQFF	TGCGCCAGCAGCCTACGACTAGCGGGAGGTTCTGAGCAGTTCTTC
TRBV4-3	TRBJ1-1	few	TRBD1	CASSQGTGQEAEAFF	TGCGCCAGCAGCCAAGGGACGGGACAGGAGGCTGAAGCTTTCTTT
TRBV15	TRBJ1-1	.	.	CATSREWLKLTEAFF	TGTGCCACCAGCAGAGAATGGTTAAAGCTCACTGAAGCTTTCTTT
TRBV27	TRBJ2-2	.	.	CASSFRDHGGELFF	TGTGCCAGCAGTTTCAGGGATCATGGCGGGGAGCTGTTTTTT
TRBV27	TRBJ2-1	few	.	CASRPPGLPTPAYNEQFF	TGTGCCAGCCGACCGCCGGGACTCCCCACCCCAGCCTACAATGAGCAGTTCTTC
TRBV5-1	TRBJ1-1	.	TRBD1	CASSLNRGMNTEAFF	TGCGCCAGCAGCCTGAACAGGGGGATGAACACTGAAGCTTTCTTT
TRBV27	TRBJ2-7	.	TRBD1	CASSYSPGQGFGEQYF	TGTGCCAGCAGTTATAGCCCCGGACAGGGATTTGGCGAGCAGTACTTC
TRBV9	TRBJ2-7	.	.	CASSVGTSYEQYF	TGTGCCAGCAGCGTAGGGACTTCATACGAGCAGTACTTC
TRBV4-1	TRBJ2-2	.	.	CASSLPPTPTGELFF	TGCGCCAGCAGCCTACCTCCAACTCCCACCGGGGAGCTGTTTTTT
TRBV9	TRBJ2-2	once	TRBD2	CASSSGLAGVHGSPGELFF	TGTGCCAGCAGCTCCGGACTAGCGGGAGTCCACGGGTCTCCCGGGGAGCTGTTTTTT
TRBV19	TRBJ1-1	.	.	CASIREAGMNTEAFF	TGTGCCAGTATCCGGGAGGCCGGCATGAACACTGAAGCTTTCTTT
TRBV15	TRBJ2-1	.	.	CATSRDARNSGDEQFF	TGTGCCACCAGCAGAGATGCGAGGAATAGTGGCGATGAGCAGTTCTTC
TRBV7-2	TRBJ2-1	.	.	CASSLDSFAYNEQFF	TGTGCCAGCAGCTTAGACAGTTTTGCCTACAATGAGCAGTTCTTC
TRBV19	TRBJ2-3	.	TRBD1	CASRTGVNTDTQYF	TGTGCCAGTAGGACAGGGGTTAACACAGATACGCAGTATTTT
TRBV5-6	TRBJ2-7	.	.	CASSLEPGWNDEQYF	TGTGCCAGCAGCTTGGAACCGGGGTGGAATGACGAGCAGTACTTC
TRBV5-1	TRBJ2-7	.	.	CASSMDRPYEQYF	TGCGCCAGCAGCATGGACAGACCCTACGAGCAGTACTTC
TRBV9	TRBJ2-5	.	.	CASSVEMGSETQYF	TGTGCCAGCAGCGTAGAGATGGGCTCAGAGACCCAGTACTTC
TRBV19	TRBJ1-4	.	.	CASKEVATNEKLFF	TGTGCCAGTAAGGAGGTTGCAACTAATGAAAAACTGTTTTTT
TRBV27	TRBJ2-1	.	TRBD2	CASRLWGGDYNEQFF	TGTGCCAGCAGACTGTGGGGGGGTGACTACAATGAGCAGTTCTTC
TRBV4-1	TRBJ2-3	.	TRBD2	CASSQVRTSGRAHTQYF	TGCGCCAGCAGCCAAGTCCGGACTAGCGGGAGGGCTCATACGCAGTATTTT
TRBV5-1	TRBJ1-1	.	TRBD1	CASSLEQGGVNTEAFF	TGCGCCAGCAGCCTAGAACAGGGGGGAGTGAACACTGAAGCTTTCTTT
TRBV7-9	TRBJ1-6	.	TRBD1	CASSYTGVYNSPLHF	TGTGCCAGCAGCTATACAGGGGTTTATAATTCACCCCTCCACTTT
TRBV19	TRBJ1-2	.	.	CASTFAQGNYGYTF	TGTGCCAGTACCTTCGCCCAGGGGAACTATGGCTACACCTTC
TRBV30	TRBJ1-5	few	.	CAWSRNSNQPQHF	TGTGCCTGGAGTCGTAATAGCAATCAGCCCCAGCATTTT
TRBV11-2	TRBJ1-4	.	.	CASSFRSVGEKLFF	TGTGCCAGCAGTTTTAGGAGCGTTGGGGAAAAACTGTTTTTT
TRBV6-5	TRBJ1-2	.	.	CASSHTGLTNYGYTF	TGTGCCAGCAGTCATACAGGGCTTACTAACTATGGCTACACCTTC